The 24 T cell receptor beta chains below were found in one sample sequenced in a study of T-cell memory formation after mild COVID-19. One entry per CDR3 protein results from TCRdb running MiXCR on the 5' RACE reads. The sample records 450,000 to 650,000 distinct CDR3 sequences, less than 25% being singletons. Sequenced input: PBMCs or a T cell subset sorted from them (not recorded which). The receptors were gathered from an adult woman who had mild COVID-19 (a few samples of this study predate the infection). Cell type and time point are not known.

CDR3 sequence reads: CASSFFAPNTQYF. The CDR3 DNA is TGTGCCAGCAGCTTCTTCGCCCCAAATACGCAGTATTTT. The chain employs TRBV7-2 and TRBJ2-3; no definite D call. Germline-derived CDR1 and CDR2 are SGHTA and FQGNSA. The CDR3 is made up of 13 amino acids. Trimming pared 3 bases from V and 7 bases from J, leaving 11 bases between.

The chain recombines TRBV13 with TRBJ2-5, with a tentative D call TRBD2 (5 bases). CDR1 is PRHDT, CDR2 FYEKMQ, per germline (reference sequence). This CDR3 contains 13 residues. Trimming stripped 8 bases from V and 2 bases from J, with 12 bases between. The CDR3 DNA reads as TGTGCCAGCGGACGGGGTAGACAAGAGACCCAGTACTTC. As protein: CASGRGRQETQYF.

V is TRBV18 and J is TRBJ2-2; 8 bases line up with TRBD1. J gave up 3 bases and V 3 bases, and 9 bases lay outside the gene matches. The V gene's germline CDR1 is KGHSH and CDR2 LQKENI. The CDR3 contains 17 residues. The DNA for the CDR3 is TGTGCCAGCTCACCCAGAATGGACAGGGTTCACACCGGGGAGCTGTTTTTT. Protein product: CASSPRMDRVHTGELFF.

This clonotype was detected only a few times. The chain recombines TRBV20-1 with TRBJ2-3; D is perhaps TRBD2 (5 bases). CDR3 length: 14 residues. The germline V gene encodes CDR1 DFQATT and CDR2 SNEGSKA (reference sequence). The germline V and J ends were trimmed by 5 bases and 0 bases, with 12 bases remaining between them. The CDR3 loop is CSAWTDTSTDTQYF. CDR3 nucleotide sequence: TGCAGTGCTTGGACTGACACTAGCACAGATACGCAGTATTTT.

This clonotype was seen repeatedly, ten times or more. This chain connects TRBV27 to TRBJ2-3; the D gene is possibly TRBD1 (6 bases). V gave up 3 bases and J gave up 2 bases, with 18 bases separating them. Germline V lookup: CDR1 MNHEY, CDR2 SMNVEV (reference sequence). The CDR3 has 17 residues. CDR3 loop: CASSFTGGSLFTDTQYF. The CDR3 bases are TGTGCCAGCAGTTTCACTGGGGGCTCCCTCTTCACAGATACGCAGTATTTT.

The V call is TRBV9, the J call TRBJ2-5; D gene unclear. Trimming took off 4 bases at V and 4 bases at J, with 14 bases between the two ends. CDR3 size: 14 residues. Germline loops: CDR1 SGDLS, CDR2 YYNGEE. CDR3 nucleotides: TGTGCCAGCAGCCCCCAAGGCACCTCAGAGACCCAGTACTTC. Translation: CASSPQGTSETQYF.

This clonotype was observed a few times. The chain carries TRBV7-8 and TRBJ2-3; D possibly matches TRBD1 or TRBD2 (5 bases each). Trimming took off 4 bases at V and 1 base at J, with 12 bases between the two ends. This CDR3 region has 15 residues. Germline CDR1 reads SGHVS; CDR2 reads FQNEAQ. The DNA of the CDR3 is TGTGCCAGCAGCTCCTACGGGACGGGCACAGATACGCAGTATTTT. Amino acids: CASSSYGTGTDTQYF.

The V gene is TRBV12-3 or TRBV12-4, the J gene TRBJ1-2, with TRBD1 identical over 9 bases. The CDR3 has 17 amino acids. The V gene end was trimmed by 4 bases and the J gene end by 2 bases; junction bases not matched to a gene: 11. The chain's CDR3 is CASSWAITGGVNYGYTF. CDR3 coding DNA: TGTGCCAGCAGTTGGGCCATTACAGGGGGCGTGAACTATGGCTACACCTTC.

There are a few counts of this clonotype. The chain links TRBV20-1 to TRBJ2-2, with D perhaps TRBD2 (6 bases). The CDR3 loop spans 14 amino acids. Germline V gene sequence: CDR1 DFQATT, CDR2 SNEGSKA (reference sequence). V was clipped by 5 bases and J by 0 bases, with 10 bases between them. As DNA, the CDR3 is TGCAGTGCTGCCGGGACTTCGAACACCGGGGAGCTGTTTTTT. It codes for CSAAGTSNTGELFF.

This clonotype was counted only a few times. The chain combines TRBV14 with TRBJ2-2; D gene unclear. V gave up 7 bases and J gave up 2 bases, with 11 bases separating them. Per germline, CDR1 SGHDN and CDR2 FVKESK. CDR3 length: 14 residues. The CDR3 loop reads CASKDALNTGELFF. CDR3 sequence (DNA): TGTGCCAGCAAGGACGCCCTTAACACCGGGGAGCTGTTTTTT.

The rearrangement uses TRBV19 and TRBJ2-2; 7 bases map to TRBD1. V lost 6 bases to trimming and J lost 6 bases; unmatched junction nucleotides: 10. Germline assignment: CDR1 LNHDA and CDR2 SQIVND (reference sequence). The CDR3 is 15 amino acids. CDR3 loop: CASSQKYQGAGELFF. The CDR3 bases are TGTGCCAGTAGCCAAAAATACCAGGGGGCCGGGGAGCTGTTTTTT.

This clonotype was seen a handful of times. The gene calls are TRBV7-9 and TRBJ2-5, with D possibly matching TRBD2 (6 bases). The CDR3 is made up of 15 amino acids. The ends were cut back, 4 bases at V and 4 bases at J, with 16 bases in the middle. CDR1 and CDR2 from the germline V gene are SEHNR and FQNEAQ (reference sequence). This chain's CDR3 is CASSSLKRGGETQYF. In DNA, the CDR3 is TGTGCCAGCAGCTCGCTAAAAAGGGGAGGAGAGACCCAGTACTTC.

The chain combines TRBV29-1 with TRBJ2-1; TRBD2 aligns across 7 bases. This CDR3 is built from 13 residues. CDR1 is SQVTM and CDR2 is ANQGSEA in the germline V gene. The DNA for the CDR3 is TGCGCGGGAGAGGTCCCCTCCTACAATGAGCAGTTCTTC. It translates to CAGEVPSYNEQFF.

This clonotype has a handful of counts. This chain connects TRBV12-3 or TRBV12-4 to TRBJ1-1; 8 nucleotides line up with TRBD1. The CDR3 runs to 15 residues. J was trimmed by 5 bases and V by 5 bases; bases with no gene match: 10. CDR3 in amino acids: CASSRGTGGTTEAFF. In DNA, the CDR3 is TGTGCCAGCAGTCGGGGAACAGGGGGAACGACTGAAGCTTTCTTT.

This clonotype has a handful of counts. The genes are TRBV19 and TRBJ1-5; D not certain. CDR1 and CDR2 from the germline V gene are LNHDA and SQIVND (reference sequence). The CDR3 is made up of 12 amino acids. Trimming took 7 bases from V and 5 from J, leaving 9 bases between them. CDR3 sequence: CASNDGYQPQHF. In DNA, the CDR3 is TGTGCCAGTAACGACGGCTATCAGCCCCAGCATTTT.

This clonotype was counted a few times. The chain carries TRBV4-2 and TRBJ2-2, with unresolved D. Germline assignment: CDR1 LGHNA and CDR2 YNFKEQ. The CDR3 consists of 16 residues. V dropped 1 base and J dropped 1 base, with 10 bases sitting between them. Written as DNA, the CDR3 is TGTGCCAGCAGCCAAGTATTCGTCCAGAACACCGGGGAGCTGTTTTTT. Amino acid sequence: CASSQVFVQNTGELFF.

The chain links TRBV5-4 to TRBJ2-2; 9 nucleotides line up with TRBD1. CDR1 and CDR2 (germline): SGHNT, YYREEE (reference sequence). This CDR3 spans 14 amino acids. V was pared by 3 bases and J by 7 bases, with 4 bases of the junction left unmatched. The CDR3 DNA reads TGTGCCAGCAGCTCTACAGGGGGCAGCGGGGAGCTGTTTTTT. As protein: CASSSTGGSGELFF.

The genes are TRBV7-9 and TRBJ1-5, with D maybe TRBD1 (6 bases). V lost 5 bases and J lost 0, with 23 bases in between. Germline lookup yields CDR1 SEHNR and CDR2 FQNEAQ (reference sequence). The CDR3 is made up of 19 amino acids. The CDR3 sequence: CASSPLTNRVGNSNQPQHF. For the CDR3, the DNA is TGTGCCAGCAGCCCCCTAACTAACAGGGTCGGGAATAGCAATCAGCCCCAGCATTTT.

This clonotype was seen a handful of times. V gene TRBV15 combines with J gene TRBJ2-7; weak D call: TRBD1 (6 bases). CDR1 LNHNV and CDR2 YYDKDF come from the germline V gene (reference sequence). The CDR3 extends over 15 amino acids. V was cut by 3 bases and J by 5 bases, with 17 bases left in between. The CDR3 reads CATSSNRALGDEQYF. The CDR3 coding sequence is TGTGCCACCAGCAGCAACAGGGCCCTGGGTGACGAGCAGTACTTC.

The genes are TRBV18 and TRBJ2-7, with D possibly matching TRBD2 (6 bases). Germline loops: CDR1 KGHSH, CDR2 LQKENI. With 0 bases removed from V and 7 bases from J, the gap between germline ends came to 7 bases. This CDR3 has 12 residues. The CDR3 here is CASSPPEGEQYF. CDR3 DNA: TGTGCCAGCTCACCACCGGAGGGGGAGCAGTACTTC.

This clonotype was counted at least ten times. CDR3 nucleotides: TGCAGTGCCTACCAAGGGCACCGCTCCTACAATGAGCAGTTCTTC. Translation gives CSAYQGHRSYNEQFF. This chain uses TRBV20-1 with TRBJ2-1; D is unresolved. The CDR3 runs to 15 residues. The germline V and J ends were trimmed by 6 bases and 0 bases, with 15 bases remaining between them. Germline lookup yields CDR1 DFQATT and CDR2 SNEGSKA (reference sequence).

This clonotype was counted only a few times. The rearrangement links TRBV7-3 to TRBJ2-1; 11 nucleotides line up with TRBD2. V lost 5 bases, J lost 4 bases, and 7 bases stayed unmatched. The germline V gene has CDR1 SGHTA and CDR2 FQGTGA. CDR3 length equals 16 residues. The CDR3, as DNA: TGTGCCAGCAGCCGACGTCTAGCGGGGGGTTACAATGAGCAGTTCTTC. Translating it yields CASSRRLAGGYNEQFF.

The rearrangement uses TRBV5-6 and TRBJ1-1; tentatively, D is TRBD1 (5 bases). Looked up from germline, CDR1 is SGHDT and CDR2 is YYEEEE. There are 16 residues in the CDR3. Trimming took 0 bases from V and 0 from J, leaving 12 bases between them. CDR3 protein: CASSLVAGLLNTEAFF. CDR3 nucleotide sequence: TGTGCCAGCAGCTTGGTGGCAGGGCTCTTGAACACTGAAGCTTTCTTT.

This clonotype was counted many times. J is TRBJ1-2 and V is TRBV6-1; the match to TRBD1 covers 9 bases. Per the germline V gene, CDR1 is MNHNS and CDR2 is SASEGT. Trimming at V came to 3 bases and at J to 9 bases, leaving 5 bases not matched to a gene. CDR3 size: 13 residues. Here the CDR3 reads CASSDVGQGSYTF. CDR3 nucleotides: TGTGCCAGCAGTGACGTGGGACAGGGTAGCTACACCTTC.